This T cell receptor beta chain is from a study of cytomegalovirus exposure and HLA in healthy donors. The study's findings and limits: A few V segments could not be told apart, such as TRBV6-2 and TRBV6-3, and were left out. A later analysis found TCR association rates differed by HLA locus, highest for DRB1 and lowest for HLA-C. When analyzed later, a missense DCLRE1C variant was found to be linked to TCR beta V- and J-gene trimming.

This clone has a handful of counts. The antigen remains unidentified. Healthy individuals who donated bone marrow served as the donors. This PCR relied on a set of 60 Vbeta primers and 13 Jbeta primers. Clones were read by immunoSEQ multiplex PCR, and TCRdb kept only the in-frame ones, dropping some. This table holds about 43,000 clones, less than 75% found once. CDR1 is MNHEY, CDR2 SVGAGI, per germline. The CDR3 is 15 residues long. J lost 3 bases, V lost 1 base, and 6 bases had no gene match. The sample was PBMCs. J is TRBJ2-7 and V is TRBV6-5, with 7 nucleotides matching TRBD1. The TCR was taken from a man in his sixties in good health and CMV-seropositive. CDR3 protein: CASSYWDSGFYEQYF. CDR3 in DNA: TGTGCCAGCAGTTACTGGGACAGCGGCTTCTACGAGCAGTACTTC.